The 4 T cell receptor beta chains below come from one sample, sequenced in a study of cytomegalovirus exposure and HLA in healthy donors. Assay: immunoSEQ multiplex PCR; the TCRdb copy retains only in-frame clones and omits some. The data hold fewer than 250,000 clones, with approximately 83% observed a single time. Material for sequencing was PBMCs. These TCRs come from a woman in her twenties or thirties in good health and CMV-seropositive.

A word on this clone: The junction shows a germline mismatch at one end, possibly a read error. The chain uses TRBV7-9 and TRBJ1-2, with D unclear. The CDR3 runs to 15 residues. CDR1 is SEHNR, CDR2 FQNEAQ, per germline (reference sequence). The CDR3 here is CASSLVGPRFYDYTF. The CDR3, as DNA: TGTGCCAGCAGCTTAGTTGGACCTCGCTTTTATGACTACACCTTC. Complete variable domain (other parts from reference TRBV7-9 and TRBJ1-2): DTGVSQNPRHKITKRGQNVTFRCDPISEHNRLYWYRQTLGQGPEFLTYFQNEAQLEKSRLLSDRFSAERPKGSFSTLEIQRTEQGDSAMYLCASSLVGPRFYDYTFGSGTRLTVV.

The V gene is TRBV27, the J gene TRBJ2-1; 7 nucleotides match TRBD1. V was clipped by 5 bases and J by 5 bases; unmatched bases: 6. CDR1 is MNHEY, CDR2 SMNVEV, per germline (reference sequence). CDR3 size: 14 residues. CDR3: CASSSRTGHNEQFF. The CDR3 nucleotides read TGTGCCAGCAGTAGCAGGACAGGACACAATGAGCAGTTCTTC.

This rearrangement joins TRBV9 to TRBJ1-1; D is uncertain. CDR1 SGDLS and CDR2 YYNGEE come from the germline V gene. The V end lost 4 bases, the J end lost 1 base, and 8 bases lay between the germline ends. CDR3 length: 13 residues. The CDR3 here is CASSLGANTEAFF. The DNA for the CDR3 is TGTGCCAGCAGCCTGGGTGCGAACACTGAAGCTTTCTTT.

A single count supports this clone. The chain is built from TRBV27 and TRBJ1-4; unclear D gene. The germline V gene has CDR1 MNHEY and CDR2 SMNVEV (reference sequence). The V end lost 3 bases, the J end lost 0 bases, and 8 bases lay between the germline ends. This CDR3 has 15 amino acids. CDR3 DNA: TGTGCCAGCAGTTTCCATAAAGCAACTAATGAAAAACTGTTTTTT. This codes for CASSFHKATNEKLFF.